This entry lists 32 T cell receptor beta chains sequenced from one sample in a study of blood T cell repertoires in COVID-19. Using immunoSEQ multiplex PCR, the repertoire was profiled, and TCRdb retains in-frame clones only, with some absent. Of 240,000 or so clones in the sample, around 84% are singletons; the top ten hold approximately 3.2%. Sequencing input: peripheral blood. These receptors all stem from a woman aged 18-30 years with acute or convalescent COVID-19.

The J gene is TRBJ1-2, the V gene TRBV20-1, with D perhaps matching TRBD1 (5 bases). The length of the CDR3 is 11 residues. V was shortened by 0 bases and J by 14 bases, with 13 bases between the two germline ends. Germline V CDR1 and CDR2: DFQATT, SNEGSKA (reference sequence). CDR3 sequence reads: CSARDRGRETF. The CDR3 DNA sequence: TGCAGTGCTAGAGACCGGGGACGGGAGACCTTC.

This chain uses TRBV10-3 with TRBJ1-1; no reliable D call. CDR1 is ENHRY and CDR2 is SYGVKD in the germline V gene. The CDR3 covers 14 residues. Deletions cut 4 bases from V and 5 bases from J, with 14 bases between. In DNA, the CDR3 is TGTGCCATCAGTGGGCTGGGCCCAGGAACTGAAGCTTTCTTT. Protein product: CAISGLGPGTEAFF.

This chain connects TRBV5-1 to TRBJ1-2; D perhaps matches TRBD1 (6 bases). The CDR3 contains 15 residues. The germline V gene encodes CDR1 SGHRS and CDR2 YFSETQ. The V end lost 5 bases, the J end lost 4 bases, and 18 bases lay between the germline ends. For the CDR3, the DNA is TGCGCCAGCAGTCCGGGACAAGCAGTATTCTATGGCTACACCTTC. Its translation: CASSPGQAVFYGYTF.

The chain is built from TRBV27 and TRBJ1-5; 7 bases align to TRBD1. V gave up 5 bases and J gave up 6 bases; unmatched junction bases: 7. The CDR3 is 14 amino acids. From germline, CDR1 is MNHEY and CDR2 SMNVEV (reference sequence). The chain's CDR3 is CASSLGQAGQPQHF. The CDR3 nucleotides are TGTGCCAGCAGTCTCGGACAGGCGGGTCAGCCCCAGCATTTT.

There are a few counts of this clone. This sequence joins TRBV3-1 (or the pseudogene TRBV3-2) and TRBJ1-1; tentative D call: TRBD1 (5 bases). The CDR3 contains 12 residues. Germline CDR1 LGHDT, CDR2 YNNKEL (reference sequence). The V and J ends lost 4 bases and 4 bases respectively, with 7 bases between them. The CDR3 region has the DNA TGTGCCAGCAGCCTAACAGGCACTGAAGCTTTCTTT. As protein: CASSLTGTEAFF.

The DNA of the CDR3 is TGTGCCAGCAGCGTGTTGGGCGAGAACACTGAAGCTTTCTTT. As protein: CASSVLGENTEAFF. The chain links TRBV9 to TRBJ1-1, with D hard to call. The germline V and J ends were trimmed by 2 bases and 1 base, with 9 bases remaining between them. This CDR3 has 14 residues. Germline CDR1 is SGDLS and CDR2 is YYNGEE.

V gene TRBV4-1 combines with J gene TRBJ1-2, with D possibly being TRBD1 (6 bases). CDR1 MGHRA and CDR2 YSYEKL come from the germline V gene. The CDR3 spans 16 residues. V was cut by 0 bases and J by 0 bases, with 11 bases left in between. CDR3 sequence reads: CASSQDRWDTNYGYTF. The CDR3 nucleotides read TGCGCCAGCAGCCAAGATCGTTGGGACACTAACTATGGCTACACCTTC.

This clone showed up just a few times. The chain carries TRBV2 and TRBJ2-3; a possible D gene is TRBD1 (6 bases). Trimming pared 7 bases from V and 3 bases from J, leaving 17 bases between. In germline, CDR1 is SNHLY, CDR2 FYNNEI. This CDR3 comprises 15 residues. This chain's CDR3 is CASKFPRGKTDTQYF. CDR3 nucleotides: TGTGCCAGCAAGTTCCCCAGGGGAAAAACAGATACGCAGTATTTT.

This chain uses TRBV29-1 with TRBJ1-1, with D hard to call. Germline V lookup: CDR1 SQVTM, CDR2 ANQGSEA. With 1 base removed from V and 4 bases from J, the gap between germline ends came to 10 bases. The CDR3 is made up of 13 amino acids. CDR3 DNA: TGCAGCGTTGAAGTAGTGATCTCCACTGAAGCTTTCTTT. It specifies CSVEVVISTEAFF.

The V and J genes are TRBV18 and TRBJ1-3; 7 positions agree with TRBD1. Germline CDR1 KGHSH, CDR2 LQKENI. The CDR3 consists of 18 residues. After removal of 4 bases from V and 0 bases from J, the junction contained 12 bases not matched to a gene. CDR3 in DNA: TGTGCCAGCTCACAGGGACAGCTCTCCCTGGACTCTGGAAACACCATATATTTT. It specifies CASSQGQLSLDSGNTIYF.

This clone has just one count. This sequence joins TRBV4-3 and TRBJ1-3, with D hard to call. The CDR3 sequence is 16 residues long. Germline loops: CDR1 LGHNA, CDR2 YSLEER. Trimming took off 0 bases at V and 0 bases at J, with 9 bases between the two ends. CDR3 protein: CASSQDFRDSGNTIYF. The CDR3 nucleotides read TGCGCCAGCAGCCAAGATTTCCGGGACTCTGGAAACACCATATATTTT.

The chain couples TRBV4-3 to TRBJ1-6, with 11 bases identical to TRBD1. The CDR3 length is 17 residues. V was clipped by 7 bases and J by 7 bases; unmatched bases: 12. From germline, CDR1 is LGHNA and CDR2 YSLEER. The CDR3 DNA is TGCGCCAGCAACCGCGGACGGACAGGGGGCTTGAATTCACCCCTCCACTTT. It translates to CASNRGRTGGLNSPLHF.

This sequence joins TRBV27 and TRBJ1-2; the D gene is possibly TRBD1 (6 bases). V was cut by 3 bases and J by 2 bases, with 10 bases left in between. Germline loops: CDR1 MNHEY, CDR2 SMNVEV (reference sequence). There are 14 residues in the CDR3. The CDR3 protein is CASSFGRGNYGYTF. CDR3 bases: TGTGCCAGCAGTTTTGGCAGGGGCAACTATGGCTACACCTTC.

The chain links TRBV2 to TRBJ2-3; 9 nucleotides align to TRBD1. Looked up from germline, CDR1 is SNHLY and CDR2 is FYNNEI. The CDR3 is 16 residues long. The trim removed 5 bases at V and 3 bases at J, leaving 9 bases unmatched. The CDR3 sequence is CASSNEQGAGTDTQYF. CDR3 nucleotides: TGTGCCAGCAGTAATGAACAGGGGGCGGGTACAGATACGCAGTATTTT.

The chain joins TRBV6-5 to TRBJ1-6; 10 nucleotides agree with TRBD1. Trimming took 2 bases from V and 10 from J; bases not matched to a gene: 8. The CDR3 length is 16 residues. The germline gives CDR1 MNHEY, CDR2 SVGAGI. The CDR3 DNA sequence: TGTGCCAGCAGTTACGCGGCGACAGGGGGCGTATCACCCCTCCACTTT. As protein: CASSYAATGGVSPLHF.

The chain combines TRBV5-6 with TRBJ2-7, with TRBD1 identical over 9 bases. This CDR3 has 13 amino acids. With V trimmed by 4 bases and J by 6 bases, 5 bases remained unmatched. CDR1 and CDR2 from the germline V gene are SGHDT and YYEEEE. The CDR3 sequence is CASSAGTGIEQYF. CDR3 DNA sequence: TGTGCCAGCAGCGCAGGGACAGGGATCGAGCAGTACTTC.

The CDR3 coding sequence is TGTGCCACCAGTGATCCCGGAGGGCCGGAGACCCAGTACTTC. Its translation is CATSDPGGPETQYF. The chain joins TRBV24-1 to TRBJ2-5; TRBD2 is a possible D gene (6 bases). Germline values: CDR1 KGHDR, CDR2 SFDVKD. The length of the CDR3 is 14 residues. Between the trimmed V and J ends, which lost 3 bases and 5 bases, there was a span of 12 bases.

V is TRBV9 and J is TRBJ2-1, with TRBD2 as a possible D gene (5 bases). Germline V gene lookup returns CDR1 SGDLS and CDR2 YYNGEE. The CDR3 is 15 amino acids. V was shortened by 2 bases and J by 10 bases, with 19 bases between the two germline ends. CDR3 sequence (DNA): TGTGCCAGCAGCGTGGCGTCTCCAGGTTCGGGGGAGCAGTTCTTC. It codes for CASSVASPGSGEQFF.

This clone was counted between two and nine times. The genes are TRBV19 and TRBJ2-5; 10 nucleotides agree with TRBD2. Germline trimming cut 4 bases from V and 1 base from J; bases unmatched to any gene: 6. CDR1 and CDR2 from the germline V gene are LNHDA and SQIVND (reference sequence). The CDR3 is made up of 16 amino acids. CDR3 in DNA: TGTGCCAGTAGTAAAAGACTAGCGGGCCTCCAAGAGACCCAGTACTTC. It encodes CASSKRLAGLQETQYF.

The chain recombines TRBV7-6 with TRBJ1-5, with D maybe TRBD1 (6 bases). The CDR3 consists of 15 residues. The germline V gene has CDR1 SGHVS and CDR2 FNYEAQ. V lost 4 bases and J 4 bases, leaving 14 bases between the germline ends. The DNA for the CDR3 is TGTGCCAGCAGCTCAGGACAGAGAGGGAATCAGCCCCAGCATTTT. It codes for CASSSGQRGNQPQHF.

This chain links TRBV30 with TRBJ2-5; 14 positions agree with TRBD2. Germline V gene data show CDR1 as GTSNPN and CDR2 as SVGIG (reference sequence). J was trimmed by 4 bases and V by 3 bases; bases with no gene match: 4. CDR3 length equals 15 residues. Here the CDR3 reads CAWSLGLAGVETQYF. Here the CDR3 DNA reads TGTGCCTGGAGCCTGGGACTAGCGGGAGTAGAGACCCAGTACTTC. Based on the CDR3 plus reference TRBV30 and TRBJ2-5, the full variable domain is SQTIHQWPATLVQPVGSPLSLECTVEGTSNPNLYWYRQAAGRGLQLLFYSVGIGQISSEVPQNLSASRPQDRQFILSSKKLLLSDSGFYLCAWSLGLAGVETQYFGPGTRLLVL.

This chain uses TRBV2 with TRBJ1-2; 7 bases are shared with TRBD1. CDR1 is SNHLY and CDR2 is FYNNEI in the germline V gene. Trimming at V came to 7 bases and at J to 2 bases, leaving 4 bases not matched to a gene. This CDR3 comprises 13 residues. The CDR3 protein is CASKGQENYGYTF. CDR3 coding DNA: TGTGCCAGCAAAGGACAGGAGAACTATGGCTACACCTTC.

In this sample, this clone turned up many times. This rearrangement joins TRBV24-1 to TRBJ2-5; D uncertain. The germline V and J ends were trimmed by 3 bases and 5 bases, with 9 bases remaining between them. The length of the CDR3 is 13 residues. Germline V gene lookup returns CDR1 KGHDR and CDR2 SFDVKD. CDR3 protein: CATSDRSRETQYF. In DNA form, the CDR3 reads TGTGCCACCAGTGATCGGAGCCGGGAGACCCAGTACTTC.

The CDR3 reads CASSPSGGVSYNEQFF. The CDR3, as DNA: TGTGCCAGCTCACCATCAGGGGGAGTGTCCTACAATGAGCAGTTCTTC. This chain uses TRBV18 with TRBJ2-1; 7 bases map to TRBD1. The CDR3 totals 16 residues. CDR1 is KGHSH and CDR2 is LQKENI in the germline V gene. J was trimmed by 1 base and V by 2 bases; bases with no gene match: 5.

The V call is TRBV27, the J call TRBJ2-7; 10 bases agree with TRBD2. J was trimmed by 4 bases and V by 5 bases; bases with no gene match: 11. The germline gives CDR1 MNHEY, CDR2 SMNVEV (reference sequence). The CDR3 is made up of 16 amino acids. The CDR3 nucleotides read TGTGCCAGCAGTCCCCGGGGGTCTAGCGGGAGATACGAGCAGTACTTC. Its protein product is CASSPRGSSGRYEQYF.

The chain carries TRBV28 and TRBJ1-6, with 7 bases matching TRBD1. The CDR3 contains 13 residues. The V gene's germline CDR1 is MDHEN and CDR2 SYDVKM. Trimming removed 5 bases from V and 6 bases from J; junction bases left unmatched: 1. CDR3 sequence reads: CASSHRGNSPLHF. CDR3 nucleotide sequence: TGTGCCAGCAGTCACAGGGGTAATTCACCCCTCCACTTT.

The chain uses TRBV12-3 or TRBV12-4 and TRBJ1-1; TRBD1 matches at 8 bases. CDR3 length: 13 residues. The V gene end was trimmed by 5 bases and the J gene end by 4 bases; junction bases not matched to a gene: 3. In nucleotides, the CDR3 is TGTGCCAGCAGTCGACAGGGGAGCACTGAAGCTTTCTTT. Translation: CASSRQGSTEAFF.

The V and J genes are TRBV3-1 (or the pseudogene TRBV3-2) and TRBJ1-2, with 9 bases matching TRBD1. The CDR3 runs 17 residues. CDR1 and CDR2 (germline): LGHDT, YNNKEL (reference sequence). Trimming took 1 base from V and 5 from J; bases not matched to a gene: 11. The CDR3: CASSQGPGQGGGYGYTF. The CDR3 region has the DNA TGTGCCAGCAGCCAAGGACCGGGACAGGGAGGCGGGTATGGCTACACCTTC.

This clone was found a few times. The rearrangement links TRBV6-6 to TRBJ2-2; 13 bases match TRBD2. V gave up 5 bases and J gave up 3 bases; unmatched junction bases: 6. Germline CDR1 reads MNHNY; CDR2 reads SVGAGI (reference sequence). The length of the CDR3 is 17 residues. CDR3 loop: CASSPGTSGMYTGELFF. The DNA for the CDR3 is TGTGCCAGCAGTCCCGGGACTAGCGGGATGTACACCGGGGAGCTGTTTTTT.

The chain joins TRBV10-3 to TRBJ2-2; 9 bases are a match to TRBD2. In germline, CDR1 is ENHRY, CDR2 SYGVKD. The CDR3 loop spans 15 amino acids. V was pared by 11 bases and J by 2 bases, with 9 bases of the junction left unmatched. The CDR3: CALRAGGGNTGELFF. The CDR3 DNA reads TGTGCCCTCCGAGCGGGAGGAGGTAACACCGGGGAGCTGTTTTTT.

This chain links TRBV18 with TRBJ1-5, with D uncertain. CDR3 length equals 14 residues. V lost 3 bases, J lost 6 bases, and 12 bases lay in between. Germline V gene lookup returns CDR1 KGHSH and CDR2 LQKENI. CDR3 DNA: TGTGCCAGCTCACCGAATCTCTCTACTCAGCCCCAGCATTTT. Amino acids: CASSPNLSTQPQHF.

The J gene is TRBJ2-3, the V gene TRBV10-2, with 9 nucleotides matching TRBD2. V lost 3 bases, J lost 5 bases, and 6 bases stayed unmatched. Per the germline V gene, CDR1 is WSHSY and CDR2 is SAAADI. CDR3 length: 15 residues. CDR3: CASSDSGGRLDTQYF. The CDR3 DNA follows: TGCGCCAGCAGTGATAGCGGGGGACGGCTAGATACGCAGTATTTT.